What follows describes a single T cell receptor beta chain. CDR1 is MDHEN, CDR2 SYDVKM, per germline. The ends were cut back, 3 bases at V and 3 bases at J, with 12 bases in the middle. The CDR3 covers 15 residues. This sample was included in a study of T cell responses to AZD1222 COVID-19 vaccine. Data came from immunoSEQ multiplex PCR; TCRdb stores just in-frame clones and leaves some out. In the table there are about 150,000 clones, roughly nine tenths of which are singletons. The receptor was isolated from an adult in good health. The sample consisted of peripheral blood, taken on day 0 of MenACWY control vaccination. The chain joins TRBV28 to TRBJ2-1; D possibly corresponds to TRBD2 (5 bases). CDR3 amino acids: CASSFARGYYNEQFF. The CDR3 DNA sequence: TGTGCCAGCAGTTTCGCTCGGGGATACTACAATGAGCAGTTCTTC.